This note documents a single T cell receptor (beta chain) sequence. Its antigen is not known. CDR1 MGHDK and CDR2 SYGVNS come from the germline V gene. This CDR3 comprises 15 residues. Trimming pared 4 bases from V and 0 bases from J, leaving 12 bases between. After 5'RACE with constant-segment primers, TCR alpha and TCR beta cDNA libraries carrying sample barcodes and UMIs were obtained. TCRdb called the 5' RACE reads again in MiXCR, with one record for every CDR3 protein. This sample has a few hundred thousand distinct CDR3 sequences, with roughly 24% found just once. The entry originates in a study of T-cell memory formation after mild COVID-19. Study-wide findings and caveats: Clones shrinking between day 15 and 85 showed a balanced CD4/CD8 split, and those that grew later tilted toward CD4+.

The source of this sequence is an adult woman who had mild COVID-19 (a few samples of this study predate the infection). Cell type and time point are not known. The chain has TRBV25-1 and TRBJ2-5; D is undetermined. Sequencing input: PBMCs or a T cell subset sorted from them (not recorded which). The CDR3 DNA sequence: TGTGCCAGCAGTGCCATCCAGAGCTACCAAGAGACCCAGTACTTC. Protein sequence: CASSAIQSYQETQYF.